This section outlines one T cell receptor (beta chain) sequence together with its context. The target antigen is unknown. The data are from a study of T-cell memory formation after mild COVID-19. TCRdb fed the 5' RACE reads into MiXCR, producing one record per CDR3 protein. The table lists 450,000 to 650,000 distinct CDR3 sequences, roughly 18% of them singletons. Findings and limits, study-wide: CM and EM subsets held most contracting CD4+ clones; EMRA held CD8+ ones.

Germline V CDR1 and CDR2: MGHDK, SYGVNS. The CDR3 length is 15 residues. The ends were cut back, 3 bases at V and 7 bases at J, with 16 bases in the middle. The sample was PBMCs or a T cell subset sorted from them (not recorded which). The rearrangement links TRBV25-1 to TRBJ2-1, with unresolved D. The source of this sequence is an adult woman who had mild COVID-19 (a few samples of this study predate the infection). Cell type and time point are not known. This CDR3 reads CASSEGSNLWNEQFF. The CDR3 DNA reads TGTGCCAGCAGTGAGGGCAGCAACCTCTGGAATGAGCAGTTCTTC.